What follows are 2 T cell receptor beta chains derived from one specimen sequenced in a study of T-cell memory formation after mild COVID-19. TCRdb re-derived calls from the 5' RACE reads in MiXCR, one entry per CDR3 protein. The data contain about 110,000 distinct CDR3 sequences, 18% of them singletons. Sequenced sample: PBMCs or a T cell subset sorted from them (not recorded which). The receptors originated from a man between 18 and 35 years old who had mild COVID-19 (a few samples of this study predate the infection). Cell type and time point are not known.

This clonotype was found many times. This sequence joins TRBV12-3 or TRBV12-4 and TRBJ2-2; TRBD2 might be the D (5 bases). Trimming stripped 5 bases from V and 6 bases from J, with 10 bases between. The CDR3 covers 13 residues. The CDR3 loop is CASSTRGSGELFF. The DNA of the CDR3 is TGTGCCAGCAGTACCCGAGGGTCCGGGGAGCTGTTTTTT.

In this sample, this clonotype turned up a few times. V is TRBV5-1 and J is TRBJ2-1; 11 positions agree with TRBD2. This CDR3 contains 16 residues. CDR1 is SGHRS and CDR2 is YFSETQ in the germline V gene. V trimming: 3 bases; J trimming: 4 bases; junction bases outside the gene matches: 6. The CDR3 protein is CASSSLAGGRYNEQFF. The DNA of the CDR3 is TGCGCCAGCAGCTCTTTAGCGGGGGGGCGGTACAATGAGCAGTTCTTC.